The source of this TCR beta chain is a study of T cell repertoires in cytomegalovirus infection. Study at large: Matching HLA type and CMV infection were both indicated by public TCR beta signatures.

General observations from the study: HLA-C-restricted CMV clonotypes gave the most frequent clonotype in two of eight donors.

TCRdb redid the calling of the reads with MiXCR, one entry per CDR3 protein. The sample lists approximately 130,000 distinct CDR3 sequences, 20% to 30% occurring once. This CDR3 contains 14 residues. V shed 6 bases and J 2 bases; nucleotides not matched to a gene: 3. Germline V gene lookup returns CDR1 ENHRY and CDR2 SYGVKD. Regarding this clonotype: Its antigen is still unknown.

The chain joins TRBV10-3 to TRBJ2-1; 8 nucleotides match TRBD2. The origin of this receptor is a human donor in good health (CMV status not recorded). Some clones in this sample may be carry-over from other donors' samples. Sequenced input: PBMCs, sequenced either directly or after in vitro stimulation (not recorded which). CDR3 sequence (DNA): TGTGCCATCAGGGCGGGAGGACCCTACAATGAGCAGTTCTTC. This sequence encodes CAIRAGGPYNEQFF.